Included here is one T cell receptor beta chain sequence, with context. What it binds is unknown. The entry originates in a study of T cells in Graves' hyperthyroidism and ophthalmopathy. Using more than 8 ml of fresh peripheral blood, PBMCs were prepared. Germline CDR1 SQVTM, CDR2 ANQGSEA. This CDR3 has 14 amino acids. V lost 5 bases to trimming and J lost 6 bases; unmatched junction nucleotides: 7. Findings of the study overall: Ophthalmopathy was separated from stable hyperthyroidism by a 13 V-J model. Most thyroid clonotypes with frequency above 0.001 were detected in blood.

Amplified TCR beta CDR3 regions came from RNA transcripts. The HTBI primer set was used in a first-round RT-PCR of the TCR CDR3. One entry per CDR3 protein, called by TCRdb with MiXCR from the multiplex PCR reads. The data contain under 800,000 distinct CDR3 sequences, 12% to 15% of them singletons. This receptor was obtained from a woman in her late teens or twenties with Graves' hyperthyroidism. The chain combines TRBV29-1 with TRBJ2-1, with 10 bases identical to TRBD2. The specimen sequenced was blood. CDR3 sequence: CSVPLAGAGNEQFF. CDR3 bases: TGCAGCGTTCCGCTAGCGGGAGCGGGCAATGAGCAGTTCTTC.